This T cell receptor (beta chain) was documented in a study of blood T cell repertoires in COVID-19 (dated by TCRdb to about 2020). About the full investigation: Samples from collaborators originated in the United States, Italy and Spain and spanned both the acute and convalescent phases of COVID-19. Where HLA class I and class II types were available, the types were taken from metadata supplied by the sample provider, not from assay-based typing. The repertoires were made available in a free public database intended to serve as a resource for research on the immune response to SARS-CoV-2. A de-identified subject ID, COVID-19 status, age in years and sex were almost always included in the sample metadata. The samples were drawn from two sources: the first 160 participants of the ongoing ImmuneRACE study, and 1,000 to 1,500 subjects contributed by 6 global collaborators. The material from the prospective study consisted of cDNA or gDNA derived from T cells, B-cell-depleted T cells, or PBMCs. Deeply sampled blood TCRbeta repertoires from subjects exposed to, actively infected with, or recovered from COVID-19 were included in the dataset.

A word on this clone: Its specific antigen is unknown. No base-level quality is on record; no much larger clone is a single base apart.

Whole blood was collected in K2EDTA tubes by collaborating institutions according to the institutions' own protocols. Collaborator samples were shipped for TCRbeta analysis as frozen whole blood, isolated PBMCs, or DNA extracted from either sample type. V is clipped by 0 bases and J by 2 bases, and the sequence between their germline boundaries is 12 bases long. For CDR1 and CDR2, the germline V gene (reference sequence) lists SGHNT and YYREEE. The CDR3 measures 16 amino acids from cysteine to phenylalanine. Solely the CDR3 DNA is kept, with 48 bases framed from the first base. The investigation overall reported the following: The quantity of clinical and demographic metadata differed by source and by participant and was supplied without curation.

TCRbeta CDR3 regions were amplified from genomic DNA using the immunoSEQ Assay, a bias-controlled multiplex PCR. The published analysis was carried out like this. The number of nucleated cells in each sample was estimated from the amplification of reference gene primers within the assay. Sequence reads were collapsed and filtered to measure the absolute abundance of every unique TCRbeta CDR3 rearrangement. Productive Simpson clonality was computed per sample as the square root of Simpson's diversity index over productive rearrangements. In TCRdb, the immuneACCESS table is reduced to in-frame sequences with V and J assigned. These tables do not hold every clone; where another copy was compared, an unresolved V gene accounts for under half, and the others remain unexplained. V, J and clone size derive from that table, while D and trimming were established from the DNA sequence. For this sample the table gives roughly 300,000 clones, of which 81% were detected only once. The leading ten clones occupy 2.5% to 3.5% of the sample.

Sequencing was carried out using peripheral blood. The sequence came from a woman aged 55-75 years with active or convalescent COVID-19. Here the chain combines TRBV5-4 and TRBJ2-1; no D gene can be assigned with confidence. In nucleotide form, the sequence is TGTGCCAGCAGCTTGGAGGTCGGGTCGGCCTACAATGAGCAGTTCTTC. This is translated as CASSLEVGSAYNEQFF.